This T cell receptor (beta chain) was found in a study of T cell responses to AZD1222 COVID-19 vaccine. Study outcomes and limitations: White British ancestry dominated among donors, who included more females, and clonal diversity was possibly underestimated. Seropositivity was recorded at baseline in only a handful of AZD1222 recipients.

The analysis combined second doses at about 4 or about 12 weeks. Measured with immunoSEQ multiplex PCR; TCRdb has only the in-frame clones, and not every one. This repertoire shows fewer than 150,000 clones, 90% to 95% found once; its top ten account for less than 6%. Regarding this clone: Its antigen is still unknown.

This material consisted of peripheral blood, taken 28 days after the second AZD1222 dose. The receptor was derived from an adult who received the AZD1222 COVID-19 vaccine.

The DNA of the CDR3 is TGTGCCAGCAGCCAAGTCTCTGGACAGAGTAGCACAGATACGCAGTATTTT. Its translation is CASSQVSGQSSTDTQYF. The chain joins TRBV3-1 (or the pseudogene TRBV3-2) to TRBJ2-3, with a weak D call TRBD1 (6 bases). From germline, CDR1 is LGHDT and CDR2 YNNKEL (reference sequence). The V end lost 1 base, the J end lost 0 bases, and 14 bases lay between the germline ends. The CDR3 sequence is 17 residues long.